The clone carrying this T cell receptor (beta chain) was seen once. Antigen specificity is unknown. The CDR3 runs 13 residues. Deletions cut 2 bases from V and 1 base from J, with 5 bases between. Germline V gives CDR1 GTSNPN, CDR2 SVGIG (reference sequence). These data come from a study of T cells in localized non-small cell lung cancer. Study-level results: Greater blood T cell density accompanied longer overall survival.

Assay: immunoSEQ multiplex PCR; the TCRdb copy retains only in-frame clones and omits some. The sample lists roughly 16,000 clones, around nine tenths occurring once. This chain joins TRBV30 and TRBJ2-2; D ambiguous. The TCR sequence derives from a female donor older than 55 with stage III squamous cell lung carcinoma. Material: peripheral blood, obtained before any cancer treatment. CDR3 region: CAWSRENTGELFF. DNA of the CDR3: TGTGCCTGGAGTCGAGAGAACACCGGGGAGCTGTTTTTT. The full variable domain, rest sourced from reference TRBV30 and TRBJ2-2, is SQTIHQWPATLVQPVGSPLSLECTVEGTSNPNLYWYRQAAGRGLQLLFYSVGIGQISSEVPQNLSASRPQDRQFILSSKKLLLSDSGFYLCAWSRENTGELFFGEGSRLTVL.